The entry that follows covers one T cell receptor beta chain sequence. What it binds is not known. Other DNA variants within this sample encode the same CDR3. This sample is drawn from a study of beta chain features in type 1 diabetes. Study-level points and caveats: A potential influence of HLA type upon TCRB rearrangement remained unresolved herein. There were fewer insertions and more deletions at the VDJ junctions of type 1 diabetes patients.

The isolated RNA, all of it, was reverse transcribed, so expressed TCRB transcripts were what got sequenced. Some clones are missing from TCRdb's copy, which holds only in-frame ones; the method was immunoSEQ multiplex PCR. The sample yields nearly 250,000 clones, over 65% seen once. Germline V gene sequence: CDR1 KGHSH, CDR2 LQKENI. This CDR3 spans 11 amino acids. The V gene lost 6 bases and the J gene lost 1 base, with 3 bases spanning the gap. The TCR was taken from a man younger than 40 in good health. The chain links TRBV18 to TRBJ2-5; D is undetermined. Sequenced input: naive CD4+ T cells from blood. The chain's CDR3 is CASSAQETQYF. The CDR3 DNA follows: TGTGCCAGCTCCGCCCAAGAGACCCAGTACTTC. Drawing the rest from reference TRBV18 and TRBJ2-5, the complete variable domain is NAGVMQNPRHLVRRRGQEARLRCSPMKGHSHVYWYRQLPEEGLKFMVYLQKENIIDESGMPKERFSAEFPKEGPSILRIQQVVRGDSAAYFCASSAQETQYFGPGTRLLVL.